Below are 17 T cell receptor beta chains sequenced from a single sample in a study of tumor and adjacent non-tumor tissue in lung cancer. No cell sorting was done before RNA was extracted from the tissue. TCRbeta libraries were built with three rounds of nested PCR, modified from ARM-PCR. TCRdb reprocessed the multiplex PCR reads via MiXCR and lists one record per CDR3 protein. This sample carries more than 120,000 distinct CDR3 sequences, around 66% of them seen once, and the ten largest clones take about 20%. The source material was lung tumor tissue. The receptors were sampled from a man aged 55 to 70 with small cell lung cancer.

This clonotype appeared many times. The chain employs TRBV20-1 and TRBJ2-7; 8 bases fit TRBD2. After removal of 1 base from V and 0 bases from J, the junction contained 11 bases not matched to a gene. Germline CDR1 and CDR2: DFQATT and SNEGSKA (reference sequence). The CDR3 is made up of 17 amino acids. The CDR3 region has the DNA TGCAGTGCTAGAGGTCCCTCTCCTAGCGGGCCCTCCTACGAGCAGTACGTC. Translation: CSARGPSPSGPSYEQYV.

A note on this clonotype: A single base separates this from a much larger clone, so it may be a read error. V usage is TRBV6-6 and J usage is TRBJ1-1; weak D call: TRBD1 (6 bases). Germline V lookup: CDR1 MNHNY, CDR2 SVGAGI (reference sequence). This CDR3 is 13 amino acids long. The V end lost 6 bases, the J end lost 4 bases, and 12 bases lay between the germline ends. The CDR3, as DNA: TGTGCCAGCAGCCTCGGACAGTGCACTGAAGCTTTCTTT. This gives the protein CASSLGQCTEAFF.

Of note for this clonotype: A clone one base away is much larger, so this may be a read error. The chain is built from TRBV4-1 and TRBJ1-4, with D unresolved. This CDR3 spans 17 amino acids. The germline CDR1 and CDR2 sequences are MGHRA and YSYEKL. V lost 4 bases to trimming and J lost 6 bases, with 21 bases between them. CDR3 coding DNA: TGCGCCAGCAGCCCTTACGGATCTGTTTTGGAAGATGAAAAACTGTTTTTT. It encodes CASSPYGSVLEDEKLFF.

As concerns this clonotype: At one end, the junction sequence differs from germline, possibly due to a read error. The chain is built from TRBV24-1 and TRBJ2-3, with D perhaps matching TRBD1 (7 bases). The germline gives CDR1 KGHDR, CDR2 SFDVKD. The CDR3 has 14 residues. Here the CDR3 DNA reads TGTGCCACCGGAGGGGGCGCGAGCACAGATAAGCAGTATTTT. It codes for CATGGGASTDKQYF.

Comment on this clonotype: An end of the junction differs from the germline gene, which may be a read error. This chain uses TRBV11-2 with TRBJ2-1; 13 positions agree with TRBD2. The CDR3 is 18 residues long. CDR1 and CDR2 from the germline V gene are SGHAT and FQNNGV. CDR3 amino acids: CASSSQGLAGESGNEEFF. The CDR3 DNA follows: TGTGCCAGCAGCTCTCAAGGACTAGCGGGGGAGTCAGGCAATGAGGAGTTCTTC.

On this clonotype itself: The junction and the germline gene differ at one end; a read error may be behind it. V is TRBV29-1 and J is TRBJ2-3, with TRBD1 identical over 10 bases. Germline-derived CDR1 and CDR2 are SQVTM and ANQGSEA. The CDR3 spans 14 residues. The CDR3 sequence: CSGTGQGITDTLYF. The CDR3 DNA is TGCAGCGGTACGGGACAGGGGATCACAGATACGCTGTATTTT.

The chain couples TRBV5-1 to TRBJ2-1; 11 bases align to TRBD2. Trimming removed 0 bases from V and 7 bases from J; junction bases left unmatched: 9. Germline loops: CDR1 SGHRS, CDR2 YFSETQ. The CDR3 covers 17 residues. The CDR3 reads CASSLVLTSGRGNEQFF. Here the CDR3 DNA reads TGCGCCAGCAGCTTGGTCCTAACTAGCGGGAGAGGGAATGAGCAGTTCTTC. Drawing the rest from reference TRBV5-1 and TRBJ2-1, the complete variable domain is KAGVTQTPRYLIKTRGQQVTLSCSPISGHRSVSWYQQTPGQGLQFLFEYFSETQRNKGNFPGRFSGRQFSNSRSEMNVSTLELGDSALYLCASSLVLTSGRGNEQFFGPGTRLTVL.

This clonotype was seen a single time. A read error may explain this, as a much larger clone is one base away. In DNA, the CDR3 is TGCAGTGCTAGAGATCAACAGGGCGGCTATAGCTACACCTTC. This translates into CSARDQQGGYSYTF. The rearrangement joins TRBV20-1 to TRBJ1-2; weak D call: TRBD1 (6 bases). This CDR3 spans 14 amino acids. CDR1 is DFQATT and CDR2 is SNEGSKA in the germline V gene (reference sequence).

For this clonotype: A read error may account for a junction end that differs from germline. The rearrangement uses TRBV11-3 and TRBJ1-5; no definite D call. CDR1 is SGHNT and CDR2 is YENEEA in the germline V gene. This CDR3 spans 19 amino acids. CDR3 bases: TGTGCTAGCAGCTTTGTACTTTACGCCCCTCGGGATGGCAATCAGCCCCAGCATTTT. Its translation is CASSFVLYAPRDGNQPQHF.

The CDR3 protein is CASNSQGGVGETQYF. The CDR3 region has the DNA TGTGCCAGCAATTCCCAGGGGGGAGTGGGAGAGACCCAGTACTTC. The V call is TRBV11-1, the J call TRBJ2-5; D possibly corresponds to TRBD1 (7 bases). Germline V gives CDR1 SGHAT, CDR2 FQDESV (reference sequence). Between the trimmed V and J ends, which lost 7 bases and 4 bases, there was a span of 19 bases. This CDR3 is built from 15 residues.

As to this clonotype: A junction boundary mismatches the germline segment, possibly from a read error. The CDR3 DNA is TGTGCCAGCAATTTTTCCTGGGGTGAGCAGTTATTC. This gives the protein CASNFSWGEQLF. V gene TRBV12-3 or TRBV12-4 combines with J gene TRBJ2-1; D remains unclear. The length of the CDR3 is 12 residues.

On this clonotype itself: A read error is possible here, since a much larger clone lies one base away. The rearrangement links TRBV20-1 to TRBJ2-2, with D hard to call. Germline CDR1 is DFQATT and CDR2 is SNEGSKA (reference sequence). V lost 0 bases to trimming and J lost 1 base, with 6 bases between them. The CDR3 totals 14 residues. CDR3 DNA: TGCAGTGCTAGAGATCCACAGAACACCGGGGAGCTGTTTTTT. This sequence encodes CSARDPQNTGELFF.

Points on this clonotype: A read error is likely, as this CDR3 ends without the conserved phenylalanine or tryptophan. The DNA is left out, because the CDR3 cannot be placed on it with certainty; the CDR3 is given as TCRdb lists it. This chain uses TRBV10-3 with TRBJ1-4. Germline V gene lookup returns CDR1 ENHRY and CDR2 SYGVKD. Inclusive of both ends, the CDR3 amounts to 13 amino acids. The CDR3 sequence is CAIRRDSNEKLLI.

The CDR3 DNA is TGTGCCAGCAGCAAAGCGACTAGCGGGAGGTCCTACGAGCAGTACTTC. This sequence encodes CASSKATSGRSYEQYF. The rearrangement uses TRBV21-1 and TRBJ2-7; no DNA check was done on the table's D call, TRBD2. TRBV21-1 represents a pseudogene. CDR3 size: 16 residues.

This clonotype is categorized as medium-sized. This sequence joins TRBV4-1 and TRBJ2-7; no reliable D call. The germline V gene has CDR1 MGHRA and CDR2 YSYEKL. Trimming took 0 bases from V and 4 from J, leaving 7 bases between them. The CDR3 spans 13 residues. CDR3 residues: CASSQDTEYEQYF. The DNA for the CDR3 is TGCGCCAGCAGCCAAGATACCGAGTACGAGCAGTACTTC.

This chain joins TRBV7-8 and TRBJ2-7, with D perhaps matching TRBD2 (5 bases). Germline CDR1 reads SGHVS; CDR2 reads FQNEAQ. Trimming stripped 4 bases from V and 6 bases from J, with 16 bases between. The CDR3 extends over 14 amino acids. CDR3 bases: TGTGCCAGCAGCTCGGACTCTAGCAGGACCGAGCAGTACTTC. Its protein is CASSSDSSRTEQYF.

This clonotype was detected many times. The rearrangement joins TRBV11-2 to TRBJ2-5; D remains ambiguous. CDR3 length equals 12 residues. Looked up from germline, CDR1 is SGHAT and CDR2 is FQNNGV. Trimming took off 0 bases at V and 5 bases at J, with 4 bases between the two ends. The CDR3 bases are TGTGCCAGCAGCTTAGAGCGGGAGACCCAGTACTTC. This encodes CASSLERETQYF.